This section outlines one T cell receptor (beta chain) sequence together with its context. Its antigen remains unidentified. This CDR3 contains 15 residues. CDR1 is LNHDA and CDR2 is SQIVND in the germline V gene (reference sequence). V lost 6 bases to trimming and J lost 3 bases; unmatched junction nucleotides: 7. This sample is part of a study of cytomegalovirus exposure and HLA in healthy donors. Findings and caveats of the study: Some public TCRs appeared in many individuals, while most sequences were rare.

Sequencing used immunoSEQ multiplex PCR; TCRdb keeps in-frame clones, though not all of them. This table has under 110,000 clones, 88% appearing once. The rearrangement joins TRBV19 to TRBJ2-2; TRBD1 agrees at 7 bases. The receptor was isolated from a woman aged 18-29 years in good health and CMV-seropositive. Sequenced material: PBMCs. The CDR3 loop reads CASSATGLDTGELFF. As DNA, the CDR3 is TGTGCCAGTAGCGCGACAGGGTTGGACACCGGGGAGCTGTTTTTT.